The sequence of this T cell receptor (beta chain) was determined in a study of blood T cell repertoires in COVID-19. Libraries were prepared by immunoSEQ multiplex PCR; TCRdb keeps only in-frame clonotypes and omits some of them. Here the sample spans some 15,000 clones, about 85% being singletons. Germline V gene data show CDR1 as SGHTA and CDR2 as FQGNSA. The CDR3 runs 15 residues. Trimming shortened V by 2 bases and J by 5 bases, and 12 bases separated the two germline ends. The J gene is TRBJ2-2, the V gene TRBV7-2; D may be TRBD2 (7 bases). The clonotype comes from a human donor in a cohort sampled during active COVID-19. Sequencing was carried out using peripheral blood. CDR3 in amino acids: CASSLRGGATGELFF. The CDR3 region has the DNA TGTGCCAGCAGCTTAAGAGGGGGGGCTACCGGGGAGCTGTTTTTT.